Below are 23 T cell receptor beta chains sequenced from a single sample in a study of blood T cell repertoires in COVID-19. Using immunoSEQ multiplex PCR, the repertoire was profiled, and TCRdb retains in-frame clones only, with some absent. The sample has roughly 500,000 clones, 80% to 90% seen once; the top ten hold roughly 3.2%. The source material was peripheral blood. The source of these receptors is a human donor in a cohort sampled during active COVID-19.

This rearrangement joins TRBV27 to TRBJ1-4; TRBD1 might be the D (5 bases). This CDR3 contains 15 residues. Germline CDR1 MNHEY, CDR2 SMNVEV (reference sequence). Deletions cut 5 bases from V and 3 bases from J, with 13 bases between. The CDR3 coding sequence is TGTGCCAGCAGTCCACGACAGCTAGCTAATGAAAAACTGTTTTTT. Its translation is CASSPRQLANEKLFF. Using reference TRBV27 and TRBJ1-4 for the parts outside the CDR3, the full variable domain is EAQVTQNPRYLITVTGKKLTVTCSQNMNHEYMSWYRQDPGLGLRQIYYSMNVEVTDKGDVPEGYKVSRKEKRNFPLILESPSPNQTSLYFCASSPRQLANEKLFFGSGTQLSVL.

This chain connects TRBV19 to TRBJ1-1; the D gene is possibly TRBD1 (5 bases). The CDR3 is 14 amino acids. CDR1 LNHDA and CDR2 SQIVND come from the germline V gene (reference sequence). V lost 6 bases and J lost 0, with 11 bases in between. The CDR3 DNA is TGTGCCAGTAGACCAGGGCCATTGAACACTGAAGCTTTCTTT. Its protein is CASRPGPLNTEAFF. Supplemented by reference TRBV19 and TRBJ1-1, the full variable domain reads DGGITQSPKYLFRKEGQNVTLSCEQNLNHDAMYWYRQDPGQGLRLIYYSQIVNDFQKGDIAEGYSVSREKKESFPLTVTSAQKNPTAFYLCASRPGPLNTEAFFGQGTRLTVV.

The chain is built from TRBV5-4 and TRBJ1-3; 9 bases map to TRBD1. CDR1 is SGHNT and CDR2 is YYREEE in the germline V gene (reference sequence). This CDR3 is 16 amino acids long. The junction had 7 bases not matched to a gene; V was cut back by 2 bases and J by 4 bases. CDR3 loop: CASSFRTGAGGNTIYF. As DNA, the CDR3 is TGTGCCAGCAGCTTCCGGACAGGGGCAGGGGGAAACACCATATATTTT.

This chain links TRBV11-2 with TRBJ2-7; D is perhaps TRBD1 (6 bases). The CDR3 is made up of 14 amino acids. V lost 3 bases to trimming and J lost 4 bases, with 13 bases between them. Germline-derived CDR1 and CDR2 are SGHAT and FQNNGV. CDR3 loop: CASSLDTGWYEQYF. CDR3 sequence (DNA): TGTGCCAGCAGCTTGGATACAGGGTGGTACGAGCAGTACTTC. Combining the CDR3 with reference TRBV11-2 and TRBJ2-7 gives the whole variable domain EAGVAQSPRYKIIEKRQSVAFWCNPISGHATLYWYQQILGQGPKLLIQFQNNGVVDDSQLPKDRFSAERLKGVDSTLKIQPAKLEDSAVYLCASSLDTGWYEQYFGPGTRLTVT.

DNA for the CDR3: TGTGCCAGCCGGAGCGCCGGAGGAGATACGCAGTATTTT. As protein: CASRSAGGDTQYF. The chain carries TRBV28 and TRBJ2-3, with D maybe TRBD2 (5 bases). V was pared by 8 bases and J by 5 bases, with 14 bases between. Germline-derived CDR1 and CDR2 are MDHEN and SYDVKM. The CDR3 extends over 13 amino acids.

This clone turned up a few times. The V gene is TRBV2, the J gene TRBJ2-2; a possible D gene is TRBD1 (5 bases). V lost 3 bases and J 6 bases, leaving 11 bases between the germline ends. Germline V gives CDR1 SNHLY, CDR2 FYNNEI. The CDR3 has 14 residues. CDR3 loop: CASSDKQVSGELFF. CDR3 DNA sequence: TGTGCCAGCAGTGATAAACAGGTTTCCGGGGAGCTGTTTTTT. The full variable domain, its missing parts supplied by reference TRBV2 and TRBJ2-2, is EPEVTQTPSHQVTQMGQEVILRCVPISNHLYFYWYRQILGQKVEFLVSFYNNEISEKSEIFDDQFSVERPDGSNFTLKIRSTKLEDSAMYFCASSDKQVSGELFFGEGSRLTVL.

Only one count was recorded for this clone. This chain uses TRBV7-2 with TRBJ2-3; 11 positions agree with TRBD2. Unmatched junction bases numbered 4, after V lost 4 bases and J lost 1 base. The CDR3 sequence is 16 residues long. CDR1 SGHTA and CDR2 FQGNSA come from the germline V gene. The CDR3, as DNA: TGTGCCAGCAGCTCGCCACTAGCGGGGGGCACAGATACGCAGTATTTT. Its protein is CASSSPLAGGTDTQYF.

The table lists this clone with a few counts. This rearrangement joins TRBV19 to TRBJ1-2, with D tentatively TRBD1 (5 bases). Germline CDR1 is LNHDA and CDR2 is SQIVND (reference sequence). V was trimmed by 4 bases and J by 0 bases, leaving 21 bases between them. CDR3 size: 18 residues. The CDR3 protein is CASSTHRQTRTTNYGYTF. The CDR3 nucleotides are TGTGCCAGTAGTACTCACAGACAGACTCGCACAACTAACTATGGCTACACCTTC.

V gene TRBV7-3 combines with J gene TRBJ2-6; tentatively, D is TRBD1 (5 bases). Germline CDR1 is SGHTA and CDR2 is FQGTGA. Deletions cut 5 bases from V and 2 bases from J, with 16 bases between. The CDR3 spans 17 residues. The CDR3: CASSPQGANTGANVLTF. The CDR3 nucleotides read TGTGCCAGCAGCCCCCAAGGGGCGAATACTGGGGCCAACGTCCTGACTTTC.

This clone appeared once. The V and J genes are TRBV6-5 and TRBJ1-5; D uncertain. Germline CDR1 is MNHEY and CDR2 is SVGAGI. The germline V and J ends were trimmed by 5 bases and 2 bases, with 10 bases remaining between them. The CDR3 has 14 residues. CDR3 in amino acids: CASSQAQGNQPQHF. The CDR3 coding sequence is TGTGCCAGCAGTCAGGCCCAGGGCAATCAGCCCCAGCATTTT.

The chain's CDR3 is CASMVTGKSGELFF. CDR3 bases: TGTGCCAGCATGGTAACAGGGAAATCCGGGGAGCTGTTTTTT. The rearrangement joins TRBV6-5 to TRBJ2-2, with D possibly matching TRBD1 (6 bases). The ends were cut back, 7 bases at V and 6 bases at J, with 15 bases in the middle. The germline V gene encodes CDR1 MNHEY and CDR2 SVGAGI. CDR3 size: 14 residues.

The CDR3 protein is CASTPSRGFPEAFF. CDR3 DNA: TGTGCCAGCACCCCCAGTAGGGGCTTTCCAGAAGCTTTCTTT. The chain carries TRBV6-5 and TRBJ1-1; D might be TRBD1 (5 bases). Trimming removed 7 bases from V and 8 bases from J, with 20 bases in between. The germline gives CDR1 MNHEY, CDR2 SVGAGI. The CDR3 covers 14 residues.

The chain recombines TRBV5-4 with TRBJ1-2, with D tentatively TRBD1 (6 bases). The CDR3 consists of 14 residues. Germline values: CDR1 SGHNT, CDR2 YYREEE (reference sequence). Deletions cut 6 bases from V and 4 bases from J, with 16 bases between. The CDR3 loop reads CASTIGAGVYGYTF. As DNA, the CDR3 is TGTGCCAGCACCATTGGCGCAGGGGTCTATGGCTACACCTTC. The whole variable domain, filled in from reference TRBV5-4 and TRBJ1-2, reads ETGVTQSPTHLIKTRGQQVTLRCSSQSGHNTVSWYQQALGQGPQFIFQYYREEENGRGNFPPRFSGLQFPNYSSELNVNALELDDSALYLCASTIGAGVYGYTFGSGTRLTVV.

The gene calls are TRBV19 and TRBJ1-2; D gene ambiguous. The V end was cut by 7 bases, the J end by 2 bases, with 11 bases between. The CDR3 has 13 residues. Germline CDR1 and CDR2: LNHDA and SQIVND (reference sequence). CDR3: CASKLSANYGYTF. Here the CDR3 DNA reads TGTGCCAGTAAACTCTCCGCGAACTATGGCTACACCTTC.

The CDR3 loop reads CASSKETGRVEDTEAFF. The CDR3 DNA reads as TGTGCCAGCAGCAAAGAAACAGGGAGGGTTGAGGACACTGAAGCTTTCTTT. The chain employs TRBV21-1 and TRBJ1-1. TRBV21-1 is termed a pseudogene. This CDR3 is 17 amino acids long.

This clone was counted only a few times. This chain joins TRBV29-1 and TRBJ2-7, with TRBD2 matching 8 bases. CDR3 length: 13 residues. Looked up from germline, CDR1 is SQVTM and CDR2 is ANQGSEA. The V segment lost 4 bases and the J segment 3 bases; nucleotides outside the gene matches: 5. CDR3 loop: CSVGISGIYEQYF. DNA for the CDR3: TGCAGCGTTGGGATTAGCGGGATCTACGAGCAGTACTTC.

The rearrangement joins TRBV2 to TRBJ2-1; no clear D gene. Trimming stripped 5 bases from V and 4 bases from J, with 3 bases between. Looked up from germline, CDR1 is SNHLY and CDR2 is FYNNEI. This CDR3 spans 11 amino acids. The CDR3 DNA sequence: TGTGCCAGCAGTTCTTACAATGAGCAGTTCTTC. Its protein product is CASSSYNEQFF.

This sequence joins TRBV30 and TRBJ1-2; D possibly corresponds to TRBD1 (6 bases). CDR3 length equals 12 residues. In germline, CDR1 is GTSNPN, CDR2 SVGIG (reference sequence). V gave up 7 bases and J gave up 8 bases, with 17 bases separating them. As DNA, the CDR3 is TGTGCCTTCTTGAAGGGACAATTAGGCTACACCTTC. Protein: CAFLKGQLGYTF.

The genes are TRBV7-2 and TRBJ2-3; TRBD1 matches at 10 bases. The CDR3 contains 15 residues. Germline V gives CDR1 SGHTA, CDR2 FQGNSA. After removal of 5 bases from V and 3 bases from J, the junction contained 5 bases not matched to a gene. The CDR3: CASSRDRGKTDTQYF. The CDR3 region has the DNA TGTGCCAGCAGCAGGGACAGGGGAAAAACAGATACGCAGTATTTT.

The chain carries TRBV19 and TRBJ1-1; 7 bases align to TRBD1. V lost 7 bases to trimming and J lost 4 bases; unmatched junction nucleotides: 9. Germline V lookup: CDR1 LNHDA, CDR2 SQIVND (reference sequence). The CDR3 totals 14 residues. CDR3 in DNA: TGTGCCAGTACCCCCGGAGGGGGCCGCACTGAAGCTTTCTTT. Protein product: CASTPGGGRTEAFF.

V is TRBV4-3 and J is TRBJ1-3, with unresolved D. Germline assignment: CDR1 LGHNA and CDR2 YSLEER. Trimming removed 5 bases at V and 3 bases at J, with 11 bases between. The CDR3 covers 14 residues. CDR3 sequence reads: CASSAGKIGNTIYF. Here the CDR3 DNA reads TGCGCCAGCAGCGCCGGGAAGATTGGAAACACCATATATTTT.

The V gene is TRBV4-1, the J gene TRBJ1-4; D ambiguous. The CDR3 loop spans 16 amino acids. Trimming took off 5 bases at V and 3 bases at J, with 16 bases between the two ends. Germline loops: CDR1 MGHRA, CDR2 YSYEKL. The CDR3 sequence is CASSVLIAGANEKLFF. CDR3 in DNA: TGCGCCAGCAGCGTCCTCATCGCTGGAGCTAATGAAAAACTGTTTTTT.

V and J are TRBV7-3 and TRBJ2-7, with D maybe TRBD2 (6 bases). Germline V lookup: CDR1 SGHTA, CDR2 FQGTGA. V lost 5 bases and J 2 bases, leaving 19 bases between the germline ends. This CDR3 comprises 16 residues. The CDR3 bases are TGTGCCAGCAGCCAAGGGGCGGGGACTCTCCCCTACGAGCAGTACTTC. Its protein is CASSQGAGTLPYEQYF.